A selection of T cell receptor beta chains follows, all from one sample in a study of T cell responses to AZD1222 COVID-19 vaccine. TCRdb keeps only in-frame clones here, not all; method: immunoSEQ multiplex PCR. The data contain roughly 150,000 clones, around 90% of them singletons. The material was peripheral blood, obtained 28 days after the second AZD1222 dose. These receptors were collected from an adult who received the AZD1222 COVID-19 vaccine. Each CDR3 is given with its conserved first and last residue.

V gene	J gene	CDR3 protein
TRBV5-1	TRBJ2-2	CASSLNSGGPNTGELFF
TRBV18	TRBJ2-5	CASSPPSFQETQYF
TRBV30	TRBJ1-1	CAWSTPDRLNTEAFF
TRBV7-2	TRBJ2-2	CASSQLGPNTGELFF
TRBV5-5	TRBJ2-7	CASRAGTGVTAYEQYF
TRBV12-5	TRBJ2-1	CASMGEAYNEQFF
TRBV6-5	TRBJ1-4	CASSSGVGNEKLFF
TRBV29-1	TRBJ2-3	CSVPLSPSTDTQYF
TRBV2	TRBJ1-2	CASSERRQGYGYTF
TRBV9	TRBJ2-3	CASGRAGGTDTQYF